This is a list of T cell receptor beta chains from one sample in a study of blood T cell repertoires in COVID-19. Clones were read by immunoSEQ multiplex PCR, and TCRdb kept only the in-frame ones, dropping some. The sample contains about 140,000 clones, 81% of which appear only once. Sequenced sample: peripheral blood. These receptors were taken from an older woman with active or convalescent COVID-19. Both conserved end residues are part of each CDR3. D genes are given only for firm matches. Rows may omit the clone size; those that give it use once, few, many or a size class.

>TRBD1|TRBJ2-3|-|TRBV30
CAWQQNRGSTDTQYF
TGTGCCTGGCAACAGAACAGGGGGAGCACAGATACGCAGTATTTT
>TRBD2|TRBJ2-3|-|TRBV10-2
CASSYLAGGTDTQYF
TGCGCCAGCAGTTATCTAGCGGGGGGCACAGATACGCAGTATTTT
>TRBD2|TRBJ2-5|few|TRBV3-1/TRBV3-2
CASSRAGGQETQYF
TGTGCCAGCAGCCGAGCGGGGGGCCAAGAGACCCAGTACTTC
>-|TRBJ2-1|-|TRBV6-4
CASSTGNYNEQFF
TGTGCCAGCAGTACCGGTAACTACAATGAGCAGTTCTTC
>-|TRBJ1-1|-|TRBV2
CASRGPNTEAFF
TGTGCCAGCAGGGGGCCGAACACTGAAGCTTTCTTT
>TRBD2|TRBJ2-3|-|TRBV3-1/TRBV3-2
CASSQGASGPSSTDTQYF
TGTGCCAGCAGCCAAGGGGCTAGCGGACCATCTAGCACAGATACGCAGTATTTT
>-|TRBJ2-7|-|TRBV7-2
CASSLVLSPLYEQYF
TGTGCCAGCAGCTTAGTGTTATCTCCCCTCTACGAGCAGTACTTC
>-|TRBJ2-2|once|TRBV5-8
CASSRIRAGELFF
TGTGCCAGCAGCAGAATCAGGGCCGGGGAGCTGTTTTTT
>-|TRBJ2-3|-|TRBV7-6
CASSLARTAGYTQYF
TGTGCCAGCAGCTTAGCAAGGACAGCTGGTTATACGCAGTATTTT
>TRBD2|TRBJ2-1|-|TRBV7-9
CASSPRGLAGDNEQFF
TGTGCCAGCAGCCCGCGGGGACTAGCGGGGGACAATGAGCAGTTCTTC
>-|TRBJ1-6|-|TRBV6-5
CASSYSPGGLSPLHF
TGTGCCAGCAGTTACTCGCCGGGGGGGCTTTCACCCCTCCACTTT
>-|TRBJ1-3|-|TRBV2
CASTNRPERHGNTIYF
TGTGCCAGCACCAATCGACCAGAGCGGCACGGAAACACCATATATTTT
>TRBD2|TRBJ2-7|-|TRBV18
CASSPELAGGLYEQYF
TGTGCCAGCTCACCGGAACTAGCGGGAGGTCTTTACGAGCAGTACTTC
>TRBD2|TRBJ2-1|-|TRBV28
CATRLAGGQSPFF
TGTGCCACCCGACTAGCGGGGGGGCAATCTCCGTTCTTC
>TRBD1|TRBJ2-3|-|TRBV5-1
CASSLDGTAADTQYF
TGCGCCAGCAGCTTGGATGGGACAGCGGCAGATACGCAGTATTTT
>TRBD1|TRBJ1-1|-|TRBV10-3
CAISRGGDRGGTEAFF
TGTGCCATCAGTCGGGGAGGGGACAGGGGAGGCACTGAAGCTTTCTTT
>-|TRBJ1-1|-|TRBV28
CASKILNTEAFF
TGTGCCAGCAAAATCTTGAACACTGAAGCTTTCTTT
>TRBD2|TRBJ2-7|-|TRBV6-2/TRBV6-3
CASSYGLAGGLGYEQYF
TGTGCCAGCAGTTACGGCCTAGCGGGTGGGCTAGGCTACGAGCAGTACTTC
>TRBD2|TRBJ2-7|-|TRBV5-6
CASSFSAGLAPTYEQYF
TGTGCCAGCAGCTTTTCTGCGGGACTAGCGCCGACCTACGAGCAGTACTTC
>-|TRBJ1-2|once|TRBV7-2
CASSFTQVGVYGYTF
TGTGCCAGCAGCTTTACCCAGGTCGGGGTTTATGGCTACACCTTC
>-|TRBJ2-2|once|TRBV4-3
CASSQDRSSGWGTGELFF
TGCGCCAGCAGCCAAGATCGATCCAGCGGGTGGGGGACCGGGGAGCTGTTTTTT
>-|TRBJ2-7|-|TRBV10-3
CAIASLAALNYEQYF
TGTGCCATCGCGAGTCTGGCGGCCCTAAACTACGAGCAGTACTTC
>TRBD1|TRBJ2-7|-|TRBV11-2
CASSLDQGAYEQYF
TGTGCCAGCAGCTTAGATCAGGGGGCCTACGAGCAGTACTTC
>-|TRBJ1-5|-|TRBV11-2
CASSLDQFQPQHF
TGTGCCAGCAGCTTAGATCAGTTTCAGCCCCAGCATTTT
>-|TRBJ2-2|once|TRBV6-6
CASRKWHSGVDGELFF
TGTGCCAGCAGAAAATGGCACTCGGGGGTAGATGGGGAGCTGTTTTTT
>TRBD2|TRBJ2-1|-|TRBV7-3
CASSSSAGVKNEQFF
TGTGCCAGCAGCTCCTCGGCGGGAGTGAAGAATGAGCAGTTCTTC
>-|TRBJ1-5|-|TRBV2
CASSEGRVQPQHF
TGTGCCAGCAGTGAGGGGAGGGTTCAGCCCCAGCATTTT
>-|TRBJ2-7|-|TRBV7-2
CASSPGLGGKNEQYF
TGTGCCAGCAGCCCGGGGCTAGGGGGAAAAAACGAGCAGTACTTC
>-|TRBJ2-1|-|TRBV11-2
CASSLGSGFSNEQFF
TGTGCCAGCAGCTTAGGGTCCGGGTTTTCCAATGAGCAGTTCTTC
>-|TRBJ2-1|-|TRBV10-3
CAISEGTSGQQFF
TGTGCCATCAGTGAGGGGACAAGCGGTCAGCAGTTCTTC
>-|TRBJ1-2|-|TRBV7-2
CASSSVLAVYGYTF
TGTGCCAGCAGCTCAGTGTTGGCAGTCTATGGCTACACCTTC
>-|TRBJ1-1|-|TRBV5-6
CASSLAGGSTEAFF
TGTGCCAGCAGCTTGGCGGGGGGATCCACTGAAGCTTTCTTT
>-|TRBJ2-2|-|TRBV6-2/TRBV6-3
CASSYPNTGELFF
TGTGCCAGCAGTTACCCTAACACCGGGGAGCTGTTTTTT
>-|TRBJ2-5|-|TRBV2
CASSEDSISRETQYF
TGTGCCAGCAGTGAGGACAGCATCTCGAGGGAGACCCAGTACTTC
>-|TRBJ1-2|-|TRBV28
CASSGGRYYGYTF
TGTGCCAGCAGCGGGGGGCGCTACTATGGCTACACCTTC
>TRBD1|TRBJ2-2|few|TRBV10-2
CASSSGQGATGELFF
TGCGCCAGCAGTTCCGGACAGGGGGCGACCGGGGAGCTGTTTTTT
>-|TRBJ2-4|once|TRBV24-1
CATSDPLRDTKNIQYF
TGTGCCACCAGTGATCCCCTGCGGGATACCAAAAACATTCAGTACTTC
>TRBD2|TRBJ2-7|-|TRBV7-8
CASSPPGLAGVEQYF
TGTGCCAGCAGCCCGCCGGGACTAGCGGGAGTCGAGCAGTACTTC
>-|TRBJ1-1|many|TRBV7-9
CASSLTMAEAFF
TGTGCCAGCAGCTTAACTATGGCTGAAGCTTTCTTT
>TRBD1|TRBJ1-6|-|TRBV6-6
CASSPDRGNSPLHF
TGTGCCAGCAGCCCAGACAGGGGGAATTCACCCCTCCACTTT
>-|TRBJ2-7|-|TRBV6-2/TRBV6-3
CASSWRYEQYF
TGTGCCAGCAGTTGGAGGTACGAGCAGTACTTC